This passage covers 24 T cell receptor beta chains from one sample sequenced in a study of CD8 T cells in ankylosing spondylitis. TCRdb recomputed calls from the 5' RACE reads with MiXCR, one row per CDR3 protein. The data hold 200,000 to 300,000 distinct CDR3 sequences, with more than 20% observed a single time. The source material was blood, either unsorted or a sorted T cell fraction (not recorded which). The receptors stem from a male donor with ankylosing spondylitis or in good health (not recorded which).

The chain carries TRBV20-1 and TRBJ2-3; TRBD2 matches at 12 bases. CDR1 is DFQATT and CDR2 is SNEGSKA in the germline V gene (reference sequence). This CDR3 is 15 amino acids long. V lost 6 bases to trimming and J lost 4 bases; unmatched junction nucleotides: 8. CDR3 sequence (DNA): TGCAGTGCGGACGGACTAGCGGGGACCGCAGATACGCAGTATTTT. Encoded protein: CSADGLAGTADTQYF.

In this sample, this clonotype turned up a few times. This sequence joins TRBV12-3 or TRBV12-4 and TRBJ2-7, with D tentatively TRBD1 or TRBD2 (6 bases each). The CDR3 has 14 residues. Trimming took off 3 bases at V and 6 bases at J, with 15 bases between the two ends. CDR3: CASSFGTGTREQYF. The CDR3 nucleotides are TGTGCCAGCAGTTTTGGTACAGGGACTCGCGAGCAGTACTTC.

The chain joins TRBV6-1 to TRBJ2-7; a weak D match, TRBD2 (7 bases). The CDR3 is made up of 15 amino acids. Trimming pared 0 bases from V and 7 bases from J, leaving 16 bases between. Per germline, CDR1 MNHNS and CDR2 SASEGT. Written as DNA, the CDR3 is TGTGCCAGCAGTGAAGCCGGACAGAGCGGGGCAGAGCAGTACTTC. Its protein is CASSEAGQSGAEQYF.

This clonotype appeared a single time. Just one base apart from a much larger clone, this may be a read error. CDR3 bases: TGTGACAGCAGCCAAGTCGGGGACGGGGAGCTGTTTTTT. Translating it yields CDSSQVGDGELFF. The chain uses TRBV3-1 and TRBJ2-2; possibly TRBD2 for D (5 bases). CDR1 LGHDT and CDR2 YNNKEL come from the germline V gene (reference sequence). The CDR3 length is 13 residues. The entire variable domain, with the rest obtained from reference TRBV3-1 and TRBJ2-2, is as follows: DTAVSQTPKYLVTQMGNDKSIKCEQNLGHDTMYWYKQDSKKFLKIMFSYNNKELIINETVPNRFSPKSPDKAHLNLHINSLELGDSAVYFCDSSQVGDGELFFGEGSRLTVL.

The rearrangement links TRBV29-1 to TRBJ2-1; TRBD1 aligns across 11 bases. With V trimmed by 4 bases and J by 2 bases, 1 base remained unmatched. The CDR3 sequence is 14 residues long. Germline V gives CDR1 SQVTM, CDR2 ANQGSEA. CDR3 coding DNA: TGCAGCGTTGGGACAGGGGGCGCCTACAATGAGCAGTTCTTC. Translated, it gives CSVGTGGAYNEQFF.

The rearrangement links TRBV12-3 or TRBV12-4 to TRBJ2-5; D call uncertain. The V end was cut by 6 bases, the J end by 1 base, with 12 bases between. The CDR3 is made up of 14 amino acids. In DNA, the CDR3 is TGTGCCAGCAGCGCAGCTACTATCCAAGAGACCCAGTACTTC. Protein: CASSAATIQETQYF.

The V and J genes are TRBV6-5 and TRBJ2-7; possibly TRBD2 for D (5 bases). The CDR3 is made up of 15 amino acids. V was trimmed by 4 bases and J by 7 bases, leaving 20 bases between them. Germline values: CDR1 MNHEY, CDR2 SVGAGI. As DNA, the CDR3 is TGTGCCAGCAGTTCTCAGGACCTCTCCTCGGGGGAGCAGTACTTC. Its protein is CASSSQDLSSGEQYF.

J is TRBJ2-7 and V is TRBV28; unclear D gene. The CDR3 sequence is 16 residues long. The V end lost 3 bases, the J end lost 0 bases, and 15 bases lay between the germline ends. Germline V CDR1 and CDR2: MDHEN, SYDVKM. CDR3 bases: TGTGCCAGCAGTTTTTCGACGGCGACCAGCTCCTACGAGCAGTACTTC. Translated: CASSFSTATSSYEQYF.

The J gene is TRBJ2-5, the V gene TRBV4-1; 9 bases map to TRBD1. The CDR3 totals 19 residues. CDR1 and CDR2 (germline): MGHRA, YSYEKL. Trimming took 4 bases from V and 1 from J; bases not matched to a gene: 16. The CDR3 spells CASSRPRGTGRLGQETQYF. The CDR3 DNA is TGCGCCAGCAGCCGCCCACGCGGGACAGGGAGGTTGGGCCAAGAGACCCAGTACTTC.

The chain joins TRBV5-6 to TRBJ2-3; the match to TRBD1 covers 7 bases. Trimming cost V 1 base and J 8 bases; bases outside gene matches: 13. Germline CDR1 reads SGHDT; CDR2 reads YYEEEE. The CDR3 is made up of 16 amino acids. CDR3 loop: CASSLRRQTGWGTQYF. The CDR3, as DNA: TGTGCCAGCAGCTTGCGTAGGCAGACAGGGTGGGGTACGCAGTATTTT. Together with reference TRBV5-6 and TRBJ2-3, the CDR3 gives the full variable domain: DAGVTQSPTHLIKTRGQQVTLRCSPKSGHDTVSWYQQALGQGPQFIFQYYEEEERQRGNFPDRFSGHQFPNYSSELNVNALLLGDSALYLCASSLRRQTGWGTQYFGPGTRLTVL.

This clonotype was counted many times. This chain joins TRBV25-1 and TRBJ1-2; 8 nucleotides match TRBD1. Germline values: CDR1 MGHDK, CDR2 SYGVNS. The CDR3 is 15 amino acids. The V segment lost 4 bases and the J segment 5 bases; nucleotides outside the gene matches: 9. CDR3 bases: TGTGCCAGCAGTGGTGGGGACAGGCCCTTTTATGGCTACACCTTC. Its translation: CASSGGDRPFYGYTF.

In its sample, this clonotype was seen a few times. The CDR3 coding sequence is TGTGCCAGCAGCGAACAGCGGACGACGAACACCGGGGAGCTGTTTTTT. As protein: CASSEQRTTNTGELFF. V gene TRBV11-2 combines with J gene TRBJ2-2; the D gene is possibly TRBD2 (5 bases). The CDR3 is 16 residues long. Germline V gives CDR1 SGHAT, CDR2 FQNNGV. The germline V and J ends were trimmed by 5 bases and 0 bases, with 13 bases remaining between them.

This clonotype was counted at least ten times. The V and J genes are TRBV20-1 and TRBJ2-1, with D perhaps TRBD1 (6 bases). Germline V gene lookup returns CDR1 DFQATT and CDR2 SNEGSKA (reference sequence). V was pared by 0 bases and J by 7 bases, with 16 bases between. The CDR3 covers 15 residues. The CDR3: CSARDRVNRVNEQFF. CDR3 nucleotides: TGCAGTGCTAGAGATAGAGTGAACAGGGTAAATGAGCAGTTCTTC.

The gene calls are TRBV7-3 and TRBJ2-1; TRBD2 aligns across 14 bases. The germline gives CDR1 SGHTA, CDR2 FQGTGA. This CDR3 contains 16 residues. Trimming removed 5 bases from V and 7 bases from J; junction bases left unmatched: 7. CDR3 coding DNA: TGTGCCAGCAGCCTGATGACTAGCGGGGGGGTGAATGAGCAGTTCTTC. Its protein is CASSLMTSGGVNEQFF. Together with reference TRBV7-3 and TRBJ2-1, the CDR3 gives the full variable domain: GAGVSQTPSNKVTEKGKYVELRCDPISGHTALYWYRQSLGQGPEFLIYFQGTGAADDSGLPNDRFFAVRPEGSVSTLKIQRTERGDSAVYLCASSLMTSGGVNEQFFGPGTRLTVL.

Written as DNA, the CDR3 is TGCAGCGGCAGGGTTGGAAGCGAGCAGTACTTC. Amino acid sequence: CSGRVGSEQYF. The gene calls are TRBV29-1 and TRBJ2-7, with a weak D call TRBD1 (5 bases). CDR1 and CDR2 (germline): SQVTM, ANQGSEA. The CDR3 has 11 amino acids. V lost 7 bases and J lost 6, with 13 bases in between.

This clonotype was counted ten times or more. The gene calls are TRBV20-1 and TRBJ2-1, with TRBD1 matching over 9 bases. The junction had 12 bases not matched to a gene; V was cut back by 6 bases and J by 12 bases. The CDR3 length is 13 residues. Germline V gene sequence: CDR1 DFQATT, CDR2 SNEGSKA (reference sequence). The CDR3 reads CSAPRDRVHGQFF. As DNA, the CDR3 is TGCAGTGCCCCCCGGGACAGGGTTCACGGGCAGTTCTTC.

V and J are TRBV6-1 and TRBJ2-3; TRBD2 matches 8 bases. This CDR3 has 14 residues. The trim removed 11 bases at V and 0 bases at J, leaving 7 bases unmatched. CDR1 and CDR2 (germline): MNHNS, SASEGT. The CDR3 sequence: CASAGGASTDTQYF. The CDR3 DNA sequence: TGTGCCTCTGCCGGGGGGGCGAGCACAGATACGCAGTATTTT.

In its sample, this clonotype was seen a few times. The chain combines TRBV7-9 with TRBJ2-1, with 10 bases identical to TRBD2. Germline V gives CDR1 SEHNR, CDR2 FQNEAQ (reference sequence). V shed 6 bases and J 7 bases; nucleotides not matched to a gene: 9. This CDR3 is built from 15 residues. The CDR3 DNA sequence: TGTGCCAGCAGTTCCGAGCGGGGGGGCCTAAATGAGCAGTTCTTC. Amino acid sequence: CASSSERGGLNEQFF.

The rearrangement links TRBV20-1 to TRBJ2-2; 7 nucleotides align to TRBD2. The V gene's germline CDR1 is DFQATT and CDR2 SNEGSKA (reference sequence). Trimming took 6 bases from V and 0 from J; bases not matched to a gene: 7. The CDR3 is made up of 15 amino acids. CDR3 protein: CSASTSFANTGELFF. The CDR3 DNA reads TGCAGTGCGTCGACTAGCTTTGCGAACACCGGGGAGCTGTTTTTT.

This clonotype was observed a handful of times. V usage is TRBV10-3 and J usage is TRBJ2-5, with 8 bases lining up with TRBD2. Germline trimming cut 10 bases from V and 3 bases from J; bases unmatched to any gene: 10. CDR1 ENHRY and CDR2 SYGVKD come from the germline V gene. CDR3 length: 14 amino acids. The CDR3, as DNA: TGTGCCACCGGGGGGGGCCCGCGGAAAGAGACCCAGTACTTC. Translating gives CATGGGPRKETQYF.

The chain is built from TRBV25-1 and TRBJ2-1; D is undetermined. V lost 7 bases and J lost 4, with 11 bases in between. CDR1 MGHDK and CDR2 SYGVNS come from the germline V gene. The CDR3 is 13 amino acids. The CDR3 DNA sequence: TGTGCCAGCACCGGGCCGACATACAATGAGCAGTTCTTC. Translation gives CASTGPTYNEQFF.

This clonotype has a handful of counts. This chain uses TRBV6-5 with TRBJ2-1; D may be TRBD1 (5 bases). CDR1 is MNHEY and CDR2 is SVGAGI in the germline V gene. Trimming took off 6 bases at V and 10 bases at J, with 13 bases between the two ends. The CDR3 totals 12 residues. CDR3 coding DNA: TGTGCCAGCAGCCCAGACAGAGAGGAGCAGTTCTTC. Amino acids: CASSPDREEQFF.

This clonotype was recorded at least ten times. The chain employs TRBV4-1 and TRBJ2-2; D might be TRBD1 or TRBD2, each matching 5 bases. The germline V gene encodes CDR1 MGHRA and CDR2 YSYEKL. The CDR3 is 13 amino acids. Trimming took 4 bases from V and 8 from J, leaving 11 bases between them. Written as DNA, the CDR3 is TGCGCCAGCAGCCCCGCTGGGACGGGGGAGCTGTTTTTT. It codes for CASSPAGTGELFF.

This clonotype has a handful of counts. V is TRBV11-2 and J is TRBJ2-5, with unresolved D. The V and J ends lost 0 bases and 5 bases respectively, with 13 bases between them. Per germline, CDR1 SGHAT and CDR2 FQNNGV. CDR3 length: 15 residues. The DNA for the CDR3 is TGTGCCAGCAGCTTAGACCCTGACTCTGGGGAGACCCAGTACTTC. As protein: CASSLDPDSGETQYF.